This TCR beta chain was sequenced during a study of CD8 T cells in Susac syndrome. Notes on the study in general: The number of individuals included in the study's TCR sequencing and HLA analysis was acknowledged as relatively small.

With random hexamers, reverse transcription was performed on 0.5 to 1 ug of RNA. The TCR beta CDR3 was amplified by immunoSEQ multiplex PCR across 54 Vbeta, 13 Jbeta. A single record per CDR3 protein comes from TCRdb applying MiXCR to the immunoSEQ multiplex PCR reads. The data show a few hundred thousand distinct CDR3 sequences, 95% seen once. TCR beta sequences were obtained from blood CD8+ and CD4+ T cells. The CD8+ and CD4+ T cells were negatively isolated, with the TEMRA cells enriched by FACS. Comments on this clonotype: The antigen remains unidentified.

This clonotype was obtained from a human donor with multiple sclerosis. The sequencing input was CD4+ T cells from PBMCs.

The DNA of the CDR3 is TGTGCCAGCAGGGGGGACATTCCCCATCAGCCCCAGCATTTT. This sequence encodes CASRGDIPHQPQHF. The V gene is TRBV25-1, the J gene TRBJ1-5; D is possibly TRBD1 (6 bases). Trimming shortened V by 6 bases and J by 5 bases, and 14 bases separated the two germline ends. Germline loops: CDR1 MGHDK, CDR2 SYGVNS. This CDR3 spans 14 amino acids.